This entry lists 12 T cell receptor beta chains sequenced from one sample in a study of Ad26.COV2.S vaccination and SARS-CoV-2 variants. Treatment here: around 19 received Ad26.COV2.S at low or high dose, single or two shots; several received placebo; per-sample allocation not given. Each sample was drawn 63 days after the first injection (of vaccine or placebo). Some clones are missing from TCRdb's copy, which holds only in-frame ones; the method was immunoSEQ multiplex PCR. The table lists 200,000 to 300,000 clones, roughly 90% of them singletons, with around a tenth in the top ten. This specimen consisted of peripheral blood, obtained in a trial of Ad26.COV2.S vaccine versus placebo. The receptors stem from a person aged 18 to 65 who received the Ad26.COV2.S COVID-19 vaccine or a placebo.

The gene calls are TRBV10-3 and TRBJ1-4; no reliable D call. This CDR3 is built from 12 residues. CDR1 is ENHRY, CDR2 SYGVKD, per germline. Trimming left V 5 bases short and J 3 bases short, with 4 bases between. The CDR3 DNA follows: TGTGCCATCAGTACAGCTAATGAAAAACTGTTTTTT. Its protein is CAISTANEKLFF.

CDR3 nucleotides: TGCGCCAGCAGCCAAGTCATCGGCTATGGCTACACCTTC. Its protein is CASSQVIGYGYTF. The V and J genes are TRBV4-1 and TRBJ1-2; D not certain. This CDR3 spans 13 amino acids. Germline-derived CDR1 and CDR2 are MGHRA and YSYEKL. Trimming stripped 1 base from V and 4 bases from J, with 7 bases between.

This rearrangement joins TRBV19 to TRBJ2-3, with unresolved D. The CDR3 has 12 amino acids. The germline V gene has CDR1 LNHDA and CDR2 SQIVND (reference sequence). V dropped 6 bases and J dropped 8 bases, with 12 bases sitting between them. CDR3 DNA sequence: TGTGCCAGTAGGGGGTCCCTAGGTACGCAGTATTTT. The encoded protein is CASRGSLGTQYF.

The V call is TRBV28, the J call TRBJ2-1; 8 bases map to TRBD1. Losses at the gene ends were 10 bases for V and 6 bases for J; bases not matched to a gene: 8. There are 13 residues in the CDR3. Germline values: CDR1 MDHEN, CDR2 SYDVKM. The CDR3 spells CATTLTGANEQFF. The DNA of the CDR3 is TGTGCCACCACTTTGACAGGGGCCAATGAGCAGTTCTTC.

The gene calls are TRBV5-5 and TRBJ2-1, with 7 bases matching TRBD2. J gave up 4 bases and V 1 base, and 5 bases lay outside the gene matches. The CDR3 is 15 residues long. Germline CDR1 SGHKS, CDR2 YYEKEE (reference sequence). CDR3 protein: CASSLLPSGYNEQFF. The CDR3 coding sequence is TGTGCCAGCAGCTTGCTCCCTAGCGGTTACAATGAGCAGTTCTTC. Filled out from reference TRBV5-5 and TRBJ2-1, the complete variable domain reads DAGVTQSPTHLIKTRGQQVTLRCSPISGHKSVSWYQQVLGQGPQFIFQYYEKEERGRGNFPDRFSARQFPNYSSELNVNALLLGDSALYLCASSLLPSGYNEQFFGPGTRLTVL.

The J gene is TRBJ1-1, the V gene TRBV28, with D unresolved. V was trimmed by 5 bases and J by 4 bases, leaving 11 bases between them. CDR1 is MDHEN and CDR2 is SYDVKM in the germline V gene. The CDR3 length is 13 residues. Written as DNA, the CDR3 is TGTGCCAGCAGTAACCCCCAAGGCACTGAAGCTTTCTTT. Translation gives CASSNPQGTEAFF.

V is TRBV10-3 and J is TRBJ1-2; TRBD1 might be the D (5 bases). V dropped 5 bases and J dropped 4 bases, with 11 bases sitting between them. Germline CDR1 reads ENHRY; CDR2 reads SYGVKD. The CDR3 extends over 13 amino acids. The CDR3 DNA is TGTGCCATCAGTCCGGGGCGCATCTATGGCTACACCTTC. This codes for CAISPGRIYGYTF.

The V gene is TRBV18, the J gene TRBJ1-1; D is ambiguous. Germline V gene data show CDR1 as KGHSH and CDR2 as LQKENI. The CDR3 contains 12 residues. V gave up 5 bases and J gave up 4 bases, with 8 bases separating them. CDR3 protein: CASSFRGTEAFF. The CDR3 DNA reads as TGTGCCAGCTCATTCAGAGGCACTGAAGCTTTCTTT. The full variable domain, with the rest looked up from reference TRBV18 and TRBJ1-1, is NAGVMQNPRHLVRRRGQEARLRCSPMKGHSHVYWYRQLPEEGLKFMVYLQKENIIDESGMPKERFSAEFPKEGPSILRIQQVVRGDSAAYFCASSFRGTEAFFGQGTRLTVV.

The gene calls are TRBV4-1 and TRBJ1-2; the D is unclear. CDR3 length: 16 amino acids. Trimming stripped 0 bases from V and 1 base from J, with 12 bases between. Per germline, CDR1 MGHRA and CDR2 YSYEKL. CDR3 nucleotides: TGCGCCAGCAGCCAAGATCTGTGGGCGATTAACTATGGCTACACCTTC. Its translation: CASSQDLWAINYGYTF.

This rearrangement joins TRBV12-5 to TRBJ1-1; a weak D match, TRBD1 (5 bases). CDR1 and CDR2 from the germline V gene are LGHNT and FRNRAP. The germline V and J ends were trimmed by 0 bases and 4 bases, with 18 bases remaining between them. This CDR3 spans 17 amino acids. This chain's CDR3 is CASGLVLTRERGTEAFF. The CDR3 DNA follows: TGTGCTAGTGGTTTGGTCCTAACTCGCGAGAGGGGCACTGAAGCTTTCTTT.

The chain joins TRBV5-4 to TRBJ2-7, with a weak D call TRBD2 (6 bases). V was clipped by 0 bases and J by 4 bases, with 14 bases between them. The length of the CDR3 is 15 residues. The germline CDR1 and CDR2 sequences are SGHNT and YYREEE (reference sequence). This chain's CDR3 is CASSLESHRGYEQYF. CDR3 coding DNA: TGTGCCAGCAGCTTGGAAAGTCACCGGGGGTACGAGCAGTACTTC.

The chain has TRBV27 and TRBJ2-7; TRBD2 might be the D (7 bases). Between the trimmed V and J ends, which lost 5 bases and 6 bases, there was a span of 17 bases. In germline, CDR1 is MNHEY, CDR2 SMNVEV (reference sequence). The length of the CDR3 is 14 residues. The CDR3, as DNA: TGTGCCAGCAGTCCAATGAGGGGGGGCCGCGAGCAGTACTTC. This codes for CASSPMRGGREQYF.